This T cell receptor beta chain was captured in a study of T cells in Graves' hyperthyroidism and ophthalmopathy. The table lists this clonotype with a few counts. As yet, its antigen is unknown. Patients aged 18 to 65 had newly diagnosed hyperthyroidism of under 2 months' duration. Amplification of TCR beta CDR3 regions used RNA as the template. HTBI primers were used for first-round RT-PCR of the TCR CDR3. TCRdb called the multiplex PCR reads again in MiXCR, with one record for every CDR3 protein. Of under 350,000 distinct CDR3 sequences listed, around 20% are singletons. The study's findings and limits: Ophthalmopathy was separated from stable hyperthyroidism by a 13 V-J model.

The receptor was isolated from a woman between 50 and 59 years old with Graves' hyperthyroidism. The specimen was blood.

CDR3 residues: CASSSPTGGNNQPQHF. The DNA of the CDR3 is TGTGCCAGCAGTTCCCCGACAGGGGGCAACAATCAGCCCCAGCATTTT. V is TRBV6-5 and J is TRBJ1-5, with TRBD1 matching over 10 bases. Germline loops: CDR1 MNHEY, CDR2 SVGAGI. The CDR3 is made up of 16 amino acids. V was clipped by 4 bases and J by 3 bases; unmatched bases: 6.